What follows are 22 T cell receptor beta chains derived from one specimen sequenced in a study of T cell responses to AZD1222 COVID-19 vaccine. TCRdb keeps only in-frame clones here, not all; method: immunoSEQ multiplex PCR. The data hold tens of thousands of clones, with approximately 85% observed a single time. The specimen was peripheral blood, collected 28 days after the second AZD1222 dose. The origin of the receptors is an adult who received the AZD1222 COVID-19 vaccine.

The V and J genes are TRBV30 and TRBJ2-3; perhaps TRBD2 as D (6 bases). CDR1 is GTSNPN and CDR2 is SVGIG in the germline V gene (reference sequence). V was trimmed by 0 bases and J by 6 bases, leaving 13 bases between them. This CDR3 has 14 amino acids. The DNA of the CDR3 is TGTGCCTGGAGTGTATCGGGGGTTGTGGATACGCAGTATTTT. Its translation is CAWSVSGVVDTQYF. Together with reference TRBV30 and TRBJ2-3, the CDR3 gives the full variable domain: SQTIHQWPATLVQPVGSPLSLECTVEGTSNPNLYWYRQAAGRGLQLLFYSVGIGQISSEVPQNLSASRPQDRQFILSSKKLLLSDSGFYLCAWSVSGVVDTQYFGPGTRLTVL.

A few counts support this clone. The J gene is TRBJ1-5, the V gene TRBV12-5, with 9 bases identical to TRBD1. Germline CDR1 reads LGHNT; CDR2 reads FRNRAP. J lost 4 bases, V lost 9 bases, and 1 base had no gene match. The CDR3 sequence is 12 residues long. DNA of the CDR3: TGTGCTAGCGGGACAGGGAATCAGCCCCAGCATTTT. It translates to CASGTGNQPQHF.

The genes are TRBV5-6 and TRBJ1-2; 8 bases match TRBD1. Losses at the gene ends were 4 bases for V and 1 base for J; bases not matched to a gene: 3. The CDR3 has 14 amino acids. Germline V gene sequence: CDR1 SGHDT, CDR2 YYEEEE. CDR3 DNA sequence: TGTGCCAGCAGCGGACAGGGCGGTAACTATGGCTACACCTTC. Its protein is CASSGQGGNYGYTF.

As to this clone: Its ends do not fully match the called genes, so a read error is possible. The chain uses TRBV7-9 and TRBJ2-2; 10 positions match TRBD2. There are 14 residues in the CDR3. CDR1 and CDR2 (germline): SEHNR, FQNEAQ (reference sequence). The CDR3 here is CASGTSENIGELFF. CDR3 DNA: TGTGCCAGCGGGACTAGCGAGAACATCGGGGAGCTGTTTTTT.

The genes are TRBV28 and TRBJ1-6, with D unresolved. The germline CDR1 and CDR2 sequences are MDHEN and SYDVKM. The CDR3 is made up of 13 amino acids. Trimming cost V 7 bases and J 0 bases, with 4 bases left between them. In nucleotides, the CDR3 is TGTGCCAGCAAGGGCTCCTATAATTCACCCCTCCACTTT. It yields the protein CASKGSYNSPLHF.

The sample holds one count of this clone. The chain employs TRBV30 and TRBJ1-2, with a possible D match to TRBD1 (6 bases). CDR3 length: 15 amino acids. Trimming took 1 base from V and 0 from J, leaving 12 bases between them. Germline V gives CDR1 GTSNPN, CDR2 SVGIG (reference sequence). The CDR3 sequence is CAWSGGGGANYGYTF. The CDR3 DNA is TGTGCCTGGAGTGGAGGAGGGGGAGCTAACTATGGCTACACCTTC.

This sequence joins TRBV28 and TRBJ1-1; 7 bases are a match to TRBD1. This CDR3 is built from 15 residues. J lost 0 bases, V lost 5 bases, and 6 bases had no gene match. The germline V gene has CDR1 MDHEN and CDR2 SYDVKM. CDR3 coding DNA: TGTGCCAGCAGTCCAGGGGGGTCTTTGAACACTGAAGCTTTCTTT. This sequence encodes CASSPGGSLNTEAFF.

This clone was detected once. The J gene is TRBJ2-3, the V gene TRBV19, with 12 bases fitting TRBD2. Germline V gene sequence: CDR1 LNHDA, CDR2 SQIVND (reference sequence). The CDR3 length is 18 residues. V dropped 0 bases and J dropped 2; count of bases not matched to a gene: 6. The CDR3 bases are TGTGCCAGTAGTATAGAAGGCCTAGCGGGGGGGTTCACAGATACGCAGTATTTT. Translation: CASSIEGLAGGFTDTQYF.

V usage is TRBV28 and J usage is TRBJ1-2, with D uncertain. This CDR3 comprises 13 residues. V lost 2 bases and J lost 9, with 13 bases in between. Germline loops: CDR1 MDHEN, CDR2 SYDVKM. The CDR3 region has the DNA TGTGCCAGCAGTTTAGGTCCCCTAGGAAGCTACACCTTC. Protein sequence: CASSLGPLGSYTF.

The chain has TRBV16 and TRBJ1-3, with D unclear. In germline, CDR1 is KGHSY, CDR2 FQNENV. Trimming took off 0 bases at V and 3 bases at J, with 0 bases between the two ends. This CDR3 contains 12 residues. CDR3: CASSQSGNTIYF. The CDR3, as DNA: TGTGCCAGCAGCCAATCTGGAAACACCATATATTTT.

The chain links TRBV11-2 to TRBJ2-7; D not resolved. Trimming cost V 2 bases and J 2 bases, with 13 bases left between them. Germline V CDR1 and CDR2: SGHAT, FQNNGV. The CDR3 extends over 15 amino acids. This CDR3 is CASSLSGPPTYEQYF. In nucleotides, the CDR3 is TGTGCCAGCAGCTTATCCGGGCCTCCAACCTACGAGCAGTACTTC.

The V gene is TRBV19, the J gene TRBJ2-2; 10 bases align to TRBD2. CDR1 is LNHDA, CDR2 SQIVND, per germline (reference sequence). With V trimmed by 5 bases and J by 4 bases, 10 bases remained unmatched. This CDR3 comprises 17 residues. The CDR3 here is CASSLLRLAGATGELFF. The CDR3 DNA reads as TGTGCCAGTAGTCTTCTAAGGCTAGCGGGGGCCACCGGGGAGCTGTTTTTT.

The rearrangement joins TRBV27 to TRBJ2-4; D may match TRBD1 or TRBD2 (5 bases each). The CDR3 length is 13 residues. V lost 7 bases and J lost 6, with 13 bases in between. Germline lookup yields CDR1 MNHEY and CDR2 SMNVEV (reference sequence). The CDR3 protein is CASTPPGRNIQYF. The CDR3 DNA is TGTGCCAGCACCCCTCCGGGGCGAAACATTCAGTACTTC.

Only a few counts were recorded for this clone. The chain carries TRBV7-9 and TRBJ1-1, with 8 bases matching TRBD1. The CDR3 extends over 15 amino acids. The V gene's germline CDR1 is SEHNR and CDR2 FQNEAQ (reference sequence). V shed 6 bases and J 1 base; nucleotides not matched to a gene: 7. The CDR3 DNA sequence: TGTGCCAGCAGTTCTCGACAGGGGCCGAACACTGAAGCTTTCTTT. The encoded protein is CASSSRQGPNTEAFF.

The chain links TRBV5-1 to TRBJ2-7; D might be TRBD1 or TRBD2, each matching 6 bases. The CDR3 runs to 15 residues. Germline CDR1 is SGHRS and CDR2 is YFSETQ. The germline V and J ends were trimmed by 0 bases and 1 base, with 11 bases remaining between them. The CDR3 DNA follows: TGCGCCAGCAGCTTGGGACTAGGGGGTTCCTACGAGCAGTACTTC. Translating it yields CASSLGLGGSYEQYF.

The genes are TRBV28 and TRBJ2-7, with 8 bases that match TRBD2. Trimming at V came to 6 bases and at J to 0 bases, leaving 13 bases not matched to a gene. The length of the CDR3 is 17 residues. Germline assignment: CDR1 MDHEN and CDR2 SYDVKM. CDR3 in DNA: TGTGCCAGCAGCCCCAGGACTAGCAGGGGACTCTCCTACGAGCAGTACTTC. This encodes CASSPRTSRGLSYEQYF.

The rearrangement uses TRBV27 and TRBJ2-7; D remains unclear. The germline V gene has CDR1 MNHEY and CDR2 SMNVEV (reference sequence). Between the trimmed V and J ends, which lost 4 bases and 6 bases, there was a span of 16 bases. CDR3 size: 14 residues. CDR3: CASSSSVIMSEQYF. The CDR3 DNA reads as TGTGCCAGCAGTTCATCGGTGATCATGAGCGAGCAGTACTTC.

This clone appeared a single time. This chain links TRBV7-8 with TRBJ2-7; D is undetermined. Germline V lookup: CDR1 SGHVS, CDR2 FQNEAQ. CDR3 length: 14 amino acids. V lost 0 bases and J 0 bases, leaving 6 bases between the germline ends. The CDR3 region is CASSLAGGSYEQYF. Written as DNA, the CDR3 is TGTGCCAGCAGCTTAGCCGGCGGCTCCTACGAGCAGTACTTC. Full variable domain (outside the CDR3, taken from reference TRBV7-8 and TRBJ2-7): GAGVSQSPRYKVAKRGQDVALRCDPISGHVSLFWYQQALGQGPEFLTYFQNEAQLDKSGLPSDRFFAERPEGSVSTLKIQRTQQEDSAVYLCASSLAGGSYEQYFGPGTRLTVT.

This CDR3 is CASSPRLRRALHEQYF. CDR3 in DNA: TGCGCCAGCAGCCCCAGATTAAGGAGGGCCTTACATGAGCAGTACTTC. This chain uses TRBV5-1 with TRBJ2-7; D is possibly TRBD2 (6 bases). This CDR3 has 16 residues. V lost 4 bases to trimming and J lost 7 bases, with 24 bases between them. The germline gives CDR1 SGHRS, CDR2 YFSETQ.

This clone has just one count. V gene TRBV30 combines with J gene TRBJ1-2, with 8 nucleotides matching TRBD1. V lost 6 bases, J lost 6 bases, and 6 bases stayed unmatched. The CDR3 loop spans 12 amino acids. Germline CDR1 is GTSNPN and CDR2 is SVGIG (reference sequence). The CDR3 nucleotides are TGTGCCTGCAAGGACAGGGAGGATGGCTACACCTTC. Protein sequence: CACKDREDGYTF.

The V and J genes are TRBV6-2 or TRBV6-3 and TRBJ2-2, with 7 bases matching TRBD1. Germline V gene sequence: CDR1 MNHEY, CDR2 SVGEGT. Trimming took 0 bases from V and 4 from J; bases not matched to a gene: 5. This CDR3 has 16 residues. The chain's CDR3 is CASSYSRGRPTGELFF. CDR3 nucleotides: TGTGCCAGCAGTTACTCAAGGGGGCGCCCCACCGGGGAGCTGTTTTTT.

Only one count was recorded for this clone. This rearrangement joins TRBV7-2 to TRBJ2-5; no definite D call. Germline CDR1 SGHTA, CDR2 FQGNSA. The CDR3 has 12 residues. V was shortened by 4 bases and J by 5 bases, with 8 bases between the two germline ends. The CDR3 sequence: CASSSGWETQYF. DNA of the CDR3: TGTGCCAGCAGCTCAGGTTGGGAGACCCAGTACTTC. Together with reference TRBV7-2 and TRBJ2-5, the CDR3 gives the full variable domain: GAGVSQSPSNKVTEKGKDVELRCDPISGHTALYWYRQSLGQGLEFLIYFQGNSAPDKSGLPSDRFSAERTGGSVSTLTIQRTQQEDSAVYLCASSSGWETQYFGPGTRLLVL.